This is a list of T cell receptor beta chains from one sample in a study of T cell clones after liver transplantation. The repertoire was sequenced with immunoSEQ multiplex PCR; TCRdb's copy has only in-frame clones and lacks some. The sample contains about 99,000 clones, approximately 78% of which appear only once. This material consisted of CD4+ T cells from blood, taken before liver transplant. Every receptor here comes from a human donor who received a liver transplant. CDR3s include the opening cysteine and the closing phenylalanine or tryptophan. D genes are given only for firm matches. Not every row has a clone size; where given, it reads once, few, many or a size class.

clone_size	d_call	v_call	j_call	cdr3_aa	cdr3_nt
NA	TRBD1	TRBV6-4	TRBJ1-2	CASSRDSQGYRGYTF	TGTGCCAGCAGCCGGGACAGTCAAGGGTACCGCGGCTACACCTTC
once	TRBD2	TRBV6-6	TRBJ2-1	CASSRPTSGGRNEQFF	TGTGCCAGCAGTAGACCTACTAGCGGGGGAAGGAATGAGCAGTTCTTC
NA	TRBD1	TRBV7-2	TRBJ1-3	CASSLDMDRAARVF	TGTGCCAGCAGCTTAGATATGGACAGGGCGGCTCGGGTTTTT
few	NA	TRBV27	TRBJ1-5	CASSLKGRDQPQHF	TGTGCCAGCAGTTTAAAGGGGAGGGATCAGCCCCAGCATTTT
once	TRBD1	TRBV6-5	TRBJ2-5	CASSHRGSRETQYF	TGTGCCAGCAGCCACAGGGGGAGCCGGGAGACCCAGTACTTC
NA	NA	TRBV27	TRBJ1-1	CASSLDFRGGTEAFF	TGTGCCAGCAGTTTAGATTTCCGGGGCGGCACTGAAGCTTTCTTT
NA	TRBD1	TRBV30	TRBJ2-7	CAWSTGQGAYEQYF	TGTGCCTGGAGTACGGGACAGGGGGCTTACGAGCAGTACTTC
once	TRBD2	TRBV28	TRBJ2-1	CASSNLAGAFYNEQFF	TGTGCCAGCAGTAACCTAGCGGGAGCGTTTTACAATGAGCAGTTCTTC
NA	TRBD2	TRBV6-5	TRBJ2-1	CASSLRTSGYNEQFF	TGTGCCAGCAGTTTGAGGACTAGCGGTTACAATGAGCAGTTCTTC
NA	NA	TRBV5-4	TRBJ1-2	CASSLRGGTLKDGYTF	TGTGCCAGCAGCTTGAGAGGCGGGACCTTAAAGGATGGCTACACCTTC
NA	NA	TRBV2	TRBJ2-1	CASSEAGQRYNEQFF	TGTGCCAGCAGTGAAGCAGGACAACGGTACAATGAGCAGTTCTTC
once	TRBD1	TRBV5-1	TRBJ2-7	CASRQGAWEQYF	TGCGCCAGCAGACAGGGGGCGTGGGAGCAGTACTTC
NA	NA	TRBV6-5	TRBJ1-6	CASSDRFNSPLHF	TGTGCCAGCAGCGACAGATTCAATTCACCCCTCCACTTT
NA	NA	TRBV7-8	TRBJ2-7	CASSPGAYEQYF	TGTGCCAGCAGCCCCGGGGCCTACGAGCAGTACTTC
few	NA	TRBV11-3	TRBJ2-3	CASSHTDRWGTPDTQYF	TGTGCCAGCAGCCATACCGACAGGTGGGGGACCCCAGATACGCAGTATTTT
NA	TRBD1	TRBV19	TRBJ1-2	CASSPGQGARGYTF	TGTGCCAGTAGTCCGGGACAGGGGGCGCGGGGCTACACCTTC
once	NA	TRBV5-4	TRBJ2-3	CASRGARGSLADTQYF	TGTGCCAGCAGGGGGGCAAGGGGCTCGCTTGCAGATACGCAGTATTTT
NA	NA	TRBV18	TRBJ2-7	CASSPVEGGPSYEQYF	TGTGCCAGCTCACCTGTTGAGGGGGGTCCCTCCTACGAGCAGTACTTC
NA	NA	TRBV27	TRBJ2-7	CASSLLRGGTPNSYEQYF	TGTGCCAGCAGTTTACTTCGGGGAGGGACACCAAACTCCTACGAGCAGTACTTC
once	NA	TRBV6-1	TRBJ2-1	CASSEGRDISYNEQFF	TGTGCCAGCAGTGAGGGCCGGGACATATCTTACAATGAGCAGTTCTTC
once	TRBD1	TRBV14	TRBJ2-5	CASSQSFGRGKTQYF	TGTGCCAGCAGCCAATCATTCGGCAGGGGGAAGACCCAGTACTTC
NA	NA	TRBV5-1	TRBJ2-2	CASSLRTSNTGELFF	TGCGCCAGCAGCTTGAGGACTTCAAACACCGGGGAGCTGTTTTTT